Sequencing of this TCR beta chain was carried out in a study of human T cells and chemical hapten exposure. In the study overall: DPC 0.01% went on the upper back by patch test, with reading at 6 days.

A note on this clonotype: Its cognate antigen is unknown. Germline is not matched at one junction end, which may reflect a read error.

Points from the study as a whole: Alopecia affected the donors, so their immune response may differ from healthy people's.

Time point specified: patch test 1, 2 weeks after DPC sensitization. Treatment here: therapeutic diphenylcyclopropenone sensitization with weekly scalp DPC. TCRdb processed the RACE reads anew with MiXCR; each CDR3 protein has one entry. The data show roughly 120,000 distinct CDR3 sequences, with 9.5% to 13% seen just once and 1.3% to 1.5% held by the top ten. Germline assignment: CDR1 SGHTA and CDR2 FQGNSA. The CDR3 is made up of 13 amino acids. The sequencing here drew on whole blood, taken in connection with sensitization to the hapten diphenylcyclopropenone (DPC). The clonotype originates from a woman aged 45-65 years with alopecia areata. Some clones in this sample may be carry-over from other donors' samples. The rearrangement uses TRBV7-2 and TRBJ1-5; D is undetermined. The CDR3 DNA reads TGTGCCAGCAGCTTAGCTCTGGCGGCCCAGTTAACTTTT. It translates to CASSLALAAQLTF.